This TCR beta chain came from a study of CD8+ T cells in alopecia areata. Study-wide results and caveats: Among patients, TCR sharing was less clear than in mice, a difference possibly due in part to HLA diversity in the patient population. Tissue-resident alphabeta T cells belonging to normal skin likewise get sequenced within scalp specimens.

RNA was isolated and reverse transcribed to cDNA, the sequencing template. Profiling relied on immunoSEQ multiplex PCR, and the TCRdb table lists in-frame clones only, not all of them. Of 55,000 to 75,000 clones listed, around half were seen once; the top ten hold approximately 18%. Researchers took lesional scalp punch biopsies and peripheral blood from people who were alopecia areata patients. The authors sorted CD4+ and CD8+ T cells from PBMCs. A word on this clone: The antigen is not known.

The sequences come from CD8+ T cells sorted from blood, collected at week 0. The receptor's source is a human donor with alopecia areata.

The CDR3 sequence: CAWSVFGAYEQYF. In DNA, the CDR3 is TGTGCCTGGAGTGTTTTCGGAGCCTACGAGCAGTACTTC. This sequence joins TRBV30 and TRBJ2-7; D ambiguous. Germline lookup yields CDR1 GTSNPN and CDR2 SVGIG (reference sequence). The CDR3 spans 13 residues. The ends were cut back, 0 bases at V and 2 bases at J, with 8 bases in the middle.